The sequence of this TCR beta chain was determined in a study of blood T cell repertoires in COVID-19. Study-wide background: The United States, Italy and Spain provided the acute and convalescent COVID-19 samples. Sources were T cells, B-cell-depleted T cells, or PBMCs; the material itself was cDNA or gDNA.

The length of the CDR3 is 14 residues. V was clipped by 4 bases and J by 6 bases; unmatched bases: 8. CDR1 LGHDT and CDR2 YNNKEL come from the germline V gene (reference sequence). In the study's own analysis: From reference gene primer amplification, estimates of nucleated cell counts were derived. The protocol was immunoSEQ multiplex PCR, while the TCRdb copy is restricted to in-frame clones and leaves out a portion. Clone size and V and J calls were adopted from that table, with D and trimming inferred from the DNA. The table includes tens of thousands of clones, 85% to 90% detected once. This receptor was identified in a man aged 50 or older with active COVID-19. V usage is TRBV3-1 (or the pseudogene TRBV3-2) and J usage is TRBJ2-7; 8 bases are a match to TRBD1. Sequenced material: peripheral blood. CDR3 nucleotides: TGTGCCAGCAGCCCCGGGACAGGAGGGGGCGAGCAGTACTTC. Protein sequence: CASSPGTGGGEQYF.